The 31 T cell receptor beta chains below were found in one sample sequenced in a study of Ad26.COV2.S vaccination and SARS-CoV-2 variants. Treatment: around 19 received Ad26.COV2.S at low or high dose, single or two shots; roughly five received placebo; per-sample allocation not given. At day 63 after the first vaccine or placebo injection, samples were drawn. Data came from immunoSEQ multiplex PCR; TCRdb stores just in-frame clones and leaves some out. The table records approximately 300,000 clones, around 84% of them present only once. The source material was peripheral blood, sampled in a trial of Ad26.COV2.S vaccine versus placebo. These receptors were obtained from a person aged 18-65 years who received the Ad26.COV2.S COVID-19 vaccine or a placebo.

This chain joins TRBV4-2 and TRBJ1-1; D is possibly TRBD1 (5 bases). The V end lost 0 bases, the J end lost 4 bases, and 18 bases lay between the germline ends. Germline CDR1 and CDR2: LGHNA and YNFKEQ. This CDR3 is built from 17 residues. The CDR3, as DNA: TGTGCCAGCAGCCAAGATTTTGGGGGAAGCGATAGCACTGAAGCTTTCTTT. Amino acids: CASSQDFGGSDSTEAFF.

This rearrangement joins TRBV5-4 to TRBJ2-3; 11 bases map to TRBD1. The ends lost 0 bases at V and 5 bases at J; junction bases unmatched: 8. The CDR3 consists of 17 residues. Germline CDR1 is SGHNT and CDR2 is YYREEE (reference sequence). The CDR3: CASSLAQAGTGGDTQYF. CDR3 coding DNA: TGTGCCAGCAGCTTGGCCCAAGCCGGGACAGGGGGAGATACGCAGTATTTT.

The gene calls are TRBV18 and TRBJ2-7; D is unclear. The CDR3 totals 11 residues. The V end was cut by 2 bases, the J end by 6 bases, with 5 bases between. Germline CDR1 reads KGHSH; CDR2 reads LQKENI. The CDR3 sequence is CASSPSLEQYF. The DNA for the CDR3 is TGTGCCAGCTCACCATCACTCGAGCAGTACTTC.

The V call is TRBV6-6, the J call TRBJ1-2, with no clear D. Germline V gene lookup returns CDR1 MNHNY and CDR2 SVGAGI (reference sequence). The CDR3 runs 15 residues. Trimming cost V 0 bases and J 8 bases, with 16 bases left between them. The CDR3 DNA is TGTGCCAGCAGTTACTCTGCGGGATTCTCGATGGGCTACACCTTC. This gives the protein CASSYSAGFSMGYTF.

This clone was seen a single time. V usage is TRBV18 and J usage is TRBJ1-2; 12 bases line up with TRBD1. The V and J ends lost 2 bases and 11 bases, in that order; junction bases with no gene match: 9. Germline CDR1 KGHSH, CDR2 LQKENI. The CDR3 totals 15 residues. The CDR3 nucleotides are TGTGCCAGCTCACCATTCGGGACAGGGGGCGGCCCGTACACCTTC. Its protein is CASSPFGTGGGPYTF.

This clone was recorded only once. This chain links TRBV19 with TRBJ1-5; D remains ambiguous. The CDR3 sequence is 15 residues long. CDR1 and CDR2 (germline): LNHDA, SQIVND (reference sequence). V lost 0 bases and J lost 3, with 9 bases in between. The CDR3 DNA sequence: TGTGCCAGTAGTATAGAGCAGGCGTTCAATCAGCCCCAGCATTTT. It is translated as CASSIEQAFNQPQHF.

The chain couples TRBV3-1 (or the pseudogene TRBV3-2) to TRBJ1-1; D possibly corresponds to TRBD1 (6 bases). CDR1 is LGHDT, CDR2 YNNKEL, per germline (reference sequence). V lost 2 bases and J 4 bases, leaving 11 bases between the germline ends. The CDR3 runs to 14 residues. CDR3 bases: TGTGCCAGCAGCCAAAACAGGGAGGGCACTGAAGCTTTCTTT. Its translation: CASSQNREGTEAFF.

The CDR3 coding sequence is TGTGCCAGCTCACCACCGCCCGGGGCTGGCAATCAGCCCCAGCATTTT. Translation: CASSPPPGAGNQPQHF. V gene TRBV18 combines with J gene TRBJ1-5, with D possibly being TRBD1 (5 bases). The V end lost 0 bases, the J end lost 2 bases, and 11 bases lay between the germline ends. CDR3 length: 16 amino acids. Germline values: CDR1 KGHSH, CDR2 LQKENI.

This chain joins TRBV30 and TRBJ2-2; TRBD2 is a possible D gene (5 bases). There are 12 residues in the CDR3. V gave up 5 bases and J gave up 7 bases, with 11 bases separating them. Germline loops: CDR1 GTSNPN, CDR2 SVGIG (reference sequence). The CDR3 loop is CAWVRGNGELFF. The CDR3 DNA is TGTGCCTGGGTGCGAGGGAACGGGGAGCTGTTTTTT.

J is TRBJ2-3 and V is TRBV4-1; D gene uncertain. Trimming took 4 bases from V and 7 from J, leaving 18 bases between them. Germline V gene sequence: CDR1 MGHRA, CDR2 YSYEKL. The CDR3 sequence is 15 residues long. The CDR3 DNA reads as TGCGCCAGCAGCCCAGCCCCCACTGACTCGTATACGCAGTATTTT. It specifies CASSPAPTDSYTQYF.

This sequence joins TRBV3-1 (or the pseudogene TRBV3-2) and TRBJ1-5; 7 bases fit TRBD1. The CDR3 runs to 16 residues. The germline V gene has CDR1 LGHDT and CDR2 YNNKEL (reference sequence). The junction had 7 bases not matched to a gene; V was cut back by 0 bases and J by 5 bases. Here the CDR3 DNA reads TGTGCCAGCAGCCAAGACACGACAGGGCACCATCAGCCCCAGCATTTT. Translating gives CASSQDTTGHHQPQHF.

The chain recombines TRBV7-6 with TRBJ1-1; no firm D call. This CDR3 comprises 15 residues. Germline V gene sequence: CDR1 SGHVS, CDR2 FNYEAQ. Trimming took 2 bases from V and 1 from J, leaving 11 bases between them. CDR3 residues: CASSLLGSSNTEAFF. The CDR3, as DNA: TGTGCCAGCAGCTTATTGGGCAGCTCGAACACTGAAGCTTTCTTT.

The chain couples TRBV7-2 to TRBJ2-7, with D unclear. Trimming removed 4 bases from V and 1 base from J, with 11 bases in between. The CDR3 extends over 14 amino acids. The germline V gene has CDR1 SGHTA and CDR2 FQGNSA. Here the CDR3 reads CASSSPGGSYEQYF. The DNA for the CDR3 is TGTGCCAGCAGCTCCCCGGGTGGATCCTACGAGCAGTACTTC.

This clone was seen a single time. The rearrangement joins TRBV12-3 or TRBV12-4 to TRBJ1-6, with D perhaps TRBD1 (5 bases). The CDR3 runs to 13 residues. Trimming cost V 6 bases and J 6 bases, with 9 bases left between them. The CDR3 nucleotides read TGTGCCAGCAGCCTTGACAGTAATTCACCCCTCCACTTT. It specifies CASSLDSNSPLHF.

Turning to this clone: Other DNA sequences in the sample encode the same CDR3. The chain carries TRBV18 and TRBJ2-1, with D hard to call. V shed 3 bases and J shed 0 bases, with 9 bases lying between them. This CDR3 region has 15 residues. Germline V gene sequence: CDR1 KGHSH, CDR2 LQKENI. The CDR3 coding sequence is TGTGCCAGCTCACCCGACGGGTTCTCCTACAATGAGCAGTTCTTC. Its protein is CASSPDGFSYNEQFF.

The chain has TRBV5-5 and TRBJ1-1, with D perhaps TRBD1 (5 bases). The ends were cut back, 0 bases at V and 4 bases at J, with 16 bases in the middle. Germline CDR1 SGHKS, CDR2 YYEKEE (reference sequence). The CDR3 totals 16 residues. The CDR3 sequence: CASSLETTQGSTEAFF. The CDR3, as DNA: TGTGCCAGCAGCTTGGAAACGACCCAGGGATCCACTGAAGCTTTCTTT.

The chain recombines TRBV3-1 (or the pseudogene TRBV3-2) with TRBJ2-6; D remains ambiguous. The V gene lost 3 bases and the J gene lost 2 bases, with 8 bases spanning the gap. CDR1 is LGHDT and CDR2 is YNNKEL in the germline V gene (reference sequence). CDR3 size: 15 residues. The chain's CDR3 is CASSHLATGANVLTF. In DNA form, the CDR3 reads TGTGCCAGCAGCCATCTGGCAACTGGGGCCAACGTCCTGACTTTC.

This clone was picked up a small number of times. CDR3 region: CASSELAKNIQYF. The CDR3 DNA sequence: TGCGCCAGCAGTGAGCTAGCCAAAAACATTCAGTACTTC. The J gene is TRBJ2-4, the V gene TRBV10-2; no clear D gene. The CDR3 sequence is 13 residues long. V lost 2 bases and J lost 0, with 2 bases in between. Germline V lookup: CDR1 WSHSY, CDR2 SAAADI.

V gene TRBV11-3 combines with J gene TRBJ2-2; possibly TRBD1 for D (6 bases). This CDR3 contains 14 residues. The V end was cut by 4 bases, the J end by 4 bases, with 10 bases between. The V gene's germline CDR1 is SGHNT and CDR2 YENEEA. CDR3 sequence: CASSSLDSTGELFF. CDR3 coding DNA: TGTGCCAGCAGCTCCCTGGACAGCACCGGGGAGCTGTTTTTT.

The chain links TRBV13 to TRBJ1-6; D is possibly TRBD1 (5 bases). Germline-derived CDR1 and CDR2 are PRHDT and FYEKMQ (reference sequence). The CDR3 length is 15 residues. V was clipped by 1 base and J by 7 bases, with 11 bases between them. The chain's CDR3 is CASSLDGRENSPLHF. In DNA, the CDR3 is TGTGCCAGCAGCTTAGATGGCAGGGAGAATTCACCCCTCCACTTT. Looking up the rest from reference TRBV13 and TRBJ1-6 gives the full variable domain: AAGVIQSPRHLIKEKRETATLKCYPIPRHDTVYWYQQGPGQDPQFLISFYEKMQSDKGSIPDRFSAQQFSDYHSELNMSSLELGDSALYFCASSLDGRENSPLHFGNGTRLTVT.

This clone was seen just once. This chain connects TRBV9 to TRBJ2-7; 10 bases are a match to TRBD1. CDR1 is SGDLS and CDR2 is YYNGEE in the germline V gene. The junction had 5 bases not matched to a gene; V was cut back by 3 bases and J by 5 bases. CDR3 length: 14 residues. This chain's CDR3 is CASSARDRGHEQYF. DNA of the CDR3: TGTGCCAGCAGCGCCCGGGACAGGGGCCACGAGCAGTACTTC.

The V and J genes are TRBV9 and TRBJ1-2, with D uncertain. This CDR3 spans 13 amino acids. Germline V lookup: CDR1 SGDLS, CDR2 YYNGEE. Trimming stripped 0 bases from V and 7 bases from J, with 10 bases between. CDR3 loop: CASSVDRAGGYTF. CDR3 coding DNA: TGTGCCAGCAGCGTAGATAGGGCGGGTGGCTACACCTTC.

The chain uses TRBV7-7 and TRBJ2-5, with D possibly matching TRBD1 (7 bases). This CDR3 region has 18 residues. Germline V gene lookup returns CDR1 SSHAT and CDR2 FNYEAQ (reference sequence). V was clipped by 5 bases and J by 2 bases, with 24 bases between them. This CDR3 is CASSPDRGGGGLQETQYF. The CDR3 DNA reads TGTGCCAGCAGCCCCGATCGCGGCGGAGGGGGCCTACAAGAGACCCAGTACTTC.

The chain recombines TRBV2 with TRBJ1-3, with D unclear. The V end was cut by 11 bases, the J end by 0 bases, with 17 bases between. Germline assignment: CDR1 SNHLY and CDR2 FYNNEI. The CDR3 has 15 residues. The CDR3 DNA reads as TGTGCCTGTTTACTCGGACCCTTCTCTGGAAACACCATATATTTT. Its translation is CACLLGPFSGNTIYF.

The J gene is TRBJ2-7, the V gene TRBV14, with 10 positions matching TRBD1. Germline loops: CDR1 SGHDN, CDR2 FVKESK. With 1 base clipped from V and 4 bases from J, the junction kept 4 bases outside the gene matches. The CDR3 has 15 amino acids. The DNA of the CDR3 is TGTGCCAGCAGCCAAGGACAGGGGGCTGGGTACGAGCAGTACTTC. Its translation: CASSQGQGAGYEQYF. Full variable domain (remainder filled in from reference TRBV14 and TRBJ2-7): EAGVTQFPSHSVIEKGQTVTLRCDPISGHDNLYWYRRVMGKEIKFLLHFVKESKQDESGMPNNRFLAERTGGTYSTLKVQPAELEDSGVYFCASSQGQGAGYEQYFGPGTRLTVT.

This clone was seen a few times. The gene calls are TRBV6-2 or TRBV6-3 and TRBJ2-5; 10 nucleotides align to TRBD2. Germline loops: CDR1 MNHEY, CDR2 SVGEGT. The CDR3 consists of 17 residues. Trimming took 2 bases from V and 2 from J; bases not matched to a gene: 8. The CDR3 here is CASSYLQLAGLQETQYF. The DNA of the CDR3 is TGTGCCAGCAGTTACCTCCAACTAGCGGGGTTACAAGAGACCCAGTACTTC.

The rearrangement uses TRBV11-2 and TRBJ2-1; 9 bases are a match to TRBD2. V trimming: 1 base; J trimming: 11 bases; junction bases outside the gene matches: 18. Germline assignment: CDR1 SGHAT and CDR2 FQNNGV. The CDR3 sequence is 18 residues long. Written as DNA, the CDR3 is TGTGCCAGCAGCTTAGTAGTGGGGGGTTCACTAGCGGGTAACAAGCAGTTCTTC. This sequence encodes CASSLVVGGSLAGNKQFF.

Only one count was recorded for this clone. The chain combines TRBV7-2 with TRBJ1-2; a possible D gene is TRBD1 (5 bases). CDR3 length equals 18 residues. Trimming took off 1 base at V and 10 bases at J, with 28 bases between the two ends. Looked up from germline, CDR1 is SGHTA and CDR2 is FQGNSA. The CDR3: CASSLGVFLSGRRSNYTF. DNA for the CDR3: TGTGCCAGCAGCTTAGGGGTATTCTTGTCGGGGCGTAGATCAAACTACACCTTC.

The genes are TRBV5-8 and TRBJ1-2, with 10 bases lining up with TRBD1. Trimming removed 4 bases from V and 4 bases from J; junction bases left unmatched: 7. Germline V lookup: CDR1 SGHTS, CDR2 YDEGEE. The CDR3 has 15 amino acids. The CDR3 bases are TGTGCCAGCAGCCCCGACAGGGGGCGCGCCTATGGCTACACCTTC. Residues: CASSPDRGRAYGYTF. The variable domain in full, with the rest retrieved from reference TRBV5-8 and TRBJ1-2, is EAGVTQSPTHLIKTRGQQATLRCSPISGHTSVYWYQQALGLGLQFLLWYDEGEERNRGNFPPRFSGRQFPNYSSELNVNALELEDSALYLCASSPDRGRAYGYTFGSGTRLTVV.

The chain uses TRBV7-9 and TRBJ1-1; the D gene is possibly TRBD1 (5 bases). Trimming cost V 4 bases and J 8 bases, with 14 bases left between them. CDR1 is SEHNR and CDR2 is FQNEAQ in the germline V gene (reference sequence). This CDR3 spans 13 amino acids. This CDR3 reads CASSSGAGLEAFF. In nucleotides, the CDR3 is TGTGCCAGCAGCTCCGGGGCAGGGCTAGAAGCTTTCTTT.

The V call is TRBV6-4, the J call TRBJ2-7; possible D gene TRBD2, 5 bases. From germline, CDR1 is MRHNA and CDR2 SNTAGT. The CDR3 has 16 residues. V was clipped by 3 bases and J by 3 bases, with 18 bases between them. CDR3 nucleotide sequence: TGTGCCAGCAGTGAAGGGTCAGCGGACCCAAGCTACGAGCAGTACTTC. This codes for CASSEGSADPSYEQYF.